Listed here are 18 T cell receptor beta chains from one sample, sequenced in a study of cytomegalovirus exposure and HLA in healthy donors. PCR employed 60 Vbeta and 13 Jbeta primers. The data were produced by immunoSEQ multiplex PCR, yet TCRdb's version contains in-frame clones alone and is incomplete. Altogether 99,000 or so clones are present, about 80% being singletons, with the ten largest covering approximately 1.9%. The source material was PBMCs. The receptors stem from a woman aged 40 to 50 in good health and CMV-seronegative.

The rearrangement links TRBV19 to TRBJ2-1; possibly TRBD1 for D (6 bases). Germline V CDR1 and CDR2: LNHDA, SQIVND (reference sequence). The V end was cut by 3 bases, the J end by 7 bases, with 19 bases between. This CDR3 contains 16 residues. The CDR3 spells CASSIQGLLSTNEQFF. The CDR3, as DNA: TGTGCCAGTAGTATTCAGGGGCTTCTTTCTACGAATGAGCAGTTCTTC.

This rearrangement joins TRBV5-4 to TRBJ2-7, with D possibly matching TRBD1 (6 bases). CDR3 length: 16 residues. V was pared by 2 bases and J by 0 bases, with 15 bases between. Germline-derived CDR1 and CDR2 are SGHNT and YYREEE (reference sequence). CDR3 sequence (DNA): TGTGCCAGCAGCTTTAGGCGAGGGGGAGCCTCCTACGAGCAGTACTTC. Its protein is CASSFRRGGASYEQYF.

J is TRBJ2-3 and V is TRBV7-2; 7 positions agree with TRBD1. The germline gives CDR1 SGHTA, CDR2 FQGNSA. This CDR3 is 15 amino acids long. Losses at the gene ends were 2 bases for V and 1 base for J; bases not matched to a gene: 3. The CDR3 protein is CASSLRQGGTDTQYF. As DNA, the CDR3 is TGTGCCAGCAGCTTAAGGCAGGGGGGCACAGATACGCAGTATTTT.

This clone was detected a few times. The V gene is TRBV28, the J gene TRBJ2-1, with a tentative D call TRBD2 (5 bases). CDR1 and CDR2 from the germline V gene are MDHEN and SYDVKM. The CDR3 consists of 15 residues. Trimming pared 4 bases from V and 1 base from J, leaving 11 bases between. The CDR3 protein is CASSYPRGSYNEQFF. In nucleotides, the CDR3 is TGTGCCAGCAGTTATCCCCGAGGGTCCTACAATGAGCAGTTCTTC.

This chain uses TRBV28 with TRBJ2-7; 9 bases are shared with TRBD1. The germline V gene has CDR1 MDHEN and CDR2 SYDVKM. Trimming took 6 bases from V and 6 from J; bases not matched to a gene: 15. The CDR3 consists of 16 residues. CDR3 sequence (DNA): TGTGCCAGCAGCCCCCGATTTAGACAGGGGGATTCCGAGCAGTACTTC. The encoded protein is CASSPRFRQGDSEQYF.

This clone was counted once. At one of its ends the junction is not consistent with the germline gene, which may arise from a read error. This chain links TRBV15 with TRBJ2-1, with TRBD2 matching over 11 bases. The CDR3 length is 17 residues. Germline CDR1 reads LNHNV; CDR2 reads YYDKDF (reference sequence). Here the CDR3 DNA reads TGTGCCACCAGCAGAGATCGTCTTGGCCTAGCGGGAGGTCATGTCCTCTTC. Translation: CATSRDRLGLAGGHVLF. Together with reference TRBV15 and TRBJ2-1, the CDR3 gives the full variable domain: DAMVIQNPRYQVTQFGKPVTLSCSQTLNHNVMYWYQQKSSQAPKLLFHYYDKDFNNEADTPDNFQSRRPNTSFCFLDIRSPGLGDTAMYLCATSRDRLGLAGGHVLFGPGTRLTVL.

This clone showed up just a few times. The chain combines TRBV6-5 with TRBJ1-5; TRBD1 might be the D (5 bases). This CDR3 has 15 amino acids. Germline V gene sequence: CDR1 MNHEY, CDR2 SVGAGI. The V gene lost 2 bases and the J gene lost 5 bases, with 13 bases spanning the gap. This CDR3 is CASSYGDRSYQPQHF. CDR3 bases: TGTGCCAGCAGTTACGGTGACAGAAGTTATCAGCCCCAGCATTTT.

The CDR3 loop is CASSGVQAGPNEQFF. The CDR3 DNA follows: TGTGCCAGCAGTGGTGTTCAAGCGGGGCCCAATGAGCAGTTCTTC. This chain joins TRBV6-5 and TRBJ2-1; the match to TRBD2 covers 7 bases. Germline V gene sequence: CDR1 MNHEY, CDR2 SVGAGI. J lost 6 bases, V lost 5 bases, and 10 bases had no gene match. CDR3 size: 15 residues.

The chain employs TRBV5-5 and TRBJ1-3; 7 bases agree with TRBD1. Trimming cost V 5 bases and J 0 bases; bases outside gene matches: 5. The CDR3 totals 15 residues. CDR1 and CDR2 from the germline V gene are SGHKS and YYEKEE (reference sequence). CDR3 residues: CASSRGTASGNTIYF. CDR3 in DNA: TGTGCCAGCAGTCGGGGGACAGCCTCTGGAAACACCATATATTTT.

V gene TRBV30 combines with J gene TRBJ2-7, with 8 bases lining up with TRBD2. CDR3 size: 14 residues. Germline-derived CDR1 and CDR2 are GTSNPN and SVGIG (reference sequence). V gave up 2 bases and J gave up 6 bases; unmatched junction bases: 9. This CDR3 reads CAWSQGTRFFEQYF. The CDR3 coding sequence is TGTGCCTGGAGTCAAGGGACTAGGTTCTTCGAGCAGTACTTC.

V gene TRBV14 combines with J gene TRBJ1-2; D is possibly TRBD1 (6 bases). The germline V gene encodes CDR1 SGHDN and CDR2 FVKESK. Trimming left V 4 bases short and J 6 bases short, with 15 bases between. The CDR3 has 14 residues. The CDR3 protein is CASSPLQGGHGYTF. The CDR3 DNA is TGTGCCAGCAGCCCCTTACAGGGAGGGCATGGCTACACCTTC.

V and J are TRBV19 and TRBJ2-1; weak D call: TRBD1 (5 bases). Germline CDR1 LNHDA, CDR2 SQIVND (reference sequence). V gave up 3 bases and J gave up 5 bases, with 11 bases separating them. The CDR3 has 14 residues. The CDR3 is CASSISGINNEQFF. In DNA, the CDR3 is TGTGCCAGTAGTATCTCAGGGATAAACAATGAGCAGTTCTTC.

The chain combines TRBV5-1 with TRBJ2-5, with 11 bases matching TRBD2. Trimming took 1 base from V and 3 from J; bases not matched to a gene: 2. Germline V CDR1 and CDR2: SGHRS, YFSETQ. CDR3 length: 15 amino acids. CDR3 sequence reads: CASSLTSGSEETQYF. In nucleotides, the CDR3 is TGCGCCAGCAGCTTGACTAGCGGGAGTGAAGAGACCCAGTACTTC.

The chain joins TRBV7-9 to TRBJ2-7, with 10 bases identical to TRBD2. CDR1 and CDR2 (germline): SEHNR, FQNEAQ (reference sequence). This CDR3 spans 16 amino acids. V lost 0 bases, J lost 5 bases, and 7 bases stayed unmatched. CDR3 residues: CASSLAWTSGMDEQYF. The CDR3 DNA sequence: TGTGCCAGCAGCTTAGCTTGGACTAGCGGTATGGACGAGCAGTACTTC.

Only a few counts were recorded for this clone. V usage is TRBV7-2 and J usage is TRBJ1-5; the match to TRBD1 covers 11 bases. Looked up from germline, CDR1 is SGHTA and CDR2 is FQGNSA. The CDR3 contains 16 residues. Trimming removed 3 bases from V and 6 bases from J; junction bases left unmatched: 7. The CDR3 DNA reads as TGTGCCAGCAGCTTCACCGGGACAGGGGGTGGTCAGCCCCAGCATTTT. Protein: CASSFTGTGGGQPQHF.

This sequence joins TRBV7-2 and TRBJ1-2; a weak D match, TRBD1 (5 bases). This CDR3 contains 13 residues. The germline CDR1 and CDR2 sequences are SGHTA and FQGNSA. Between the trimmed V and J ends, which lost 4 bases and 6 bases, there was a span of 12 bases. CDR3 sequence (DNA): TGTGCCAGCAGCTCAGGGTCCAGGGATGGCTACACCTTC. It is translated as CASSSGSRDGYTF. Drawing the rest from reference TRBV7-2 and TRBJ1-2, the complete variable domain is GAGVSQSPSNKVTEKGKDVELRCDPISGHTALYWYRQSLGQGLEFLIYFQGNSAPDKSGLPSDRFSAERTGGSVSTLTIQRTQQEDSAVYLCASSSGSRDGYTFGSGTRLTVV.

This chain links TRBV7-8 with TRBJ2-1; 12 bases are a match to TRBD2. The CDR3 spans 19 residues. The ends lost 2 bases at V and 5 bases at J; junction bases unmatched: 13. CDR1 is SGHVS and CDR2 is FQNEAQ in the germline V gene. The CDR3, as DNA: TGTGCCAGCAGCTTAAGTCCTCCTCGCCTAGCGGGAGGGGACAATGAGCAGTTCTTC. Protein sequence: CASSLSPPRLAGGDNEQFF.

The rearrangement links TRBV28 to TRBJ1-2; D gene uncertain. Trimming took 4 bases from V and 4 from J, leaving 4 bases between them. The germline CDR1 and CDR2 sequences are MDHEN and SYDVKM. The CDR3 runs to 11 residues. The CDR3 spells CASSSIYGYTF. In DNA, the CDR3 is TGTGCCAGCAGTTCCATCTATGGCTACACCTTC.